These T cell receptor beta chains were read from a single sample in a study of blood T cell repertoires in COVID-19. The assay was immunoSEQ multiplex PCR, and TCRdb's table has in-frame clones only and misses some. The sample lists 350,000 to 450,000 clones, roughly 85% seen once, with 3.5% to 4% in the top ten. What was sequenced was peripheral blood. The receptors derive from a woman under 30 with acute or convalescent COVID-19. Each CDR3 is given with its conserved first and last residue. Fields, in order: D gene, J gene, V gene, clone size, CDR3 length, CDR3 DNA, CDR3 protein. D genes are given only for firm matches. Clone size, where shown, is once, few, many, or a class for clones that have expanded.

>TRBD1|TRBJ2-7|TRBV4-1|-|14
TGCGCCAGCAGCCACGGACAGGGCAACGCCGAGCAGTACTTC
CASSHGQGNAEQYF
>TRBD1|TRBJ1-5|TRBV2|few|13
TGTGCCAGTAGGGACAGGGGAAGGCAGCCCCAGCATTTT
CASRDRGRQPQHF
>TRBD1|TRBJ2-2|TRBV6-5|-|15
TGTGCCAGCACCACCGGACAGGGCAGCACCGGGGAGCTGTTTTTT
CASTTGQGSTGELFF
>-|TRBJ1-2|TRBV5-5|-|14
TGTGCCAGCAGCTTGGAGGGGGAGAACTATGGCTACACCTTC
CASSLEGENYGYTF
>-|TRBJ1-2|TRBV2|-|13
TGTGCCAGCACGGGAACACACAGCTATGGCTACACCTTC
CASTGTHSYGYTF
>-|TRBJ2-2|TRBV19|-|15
TGTGCCAGTAGCCGCAGACAGGCCGGCACCGGGGAGCTGTTTTTT
CASSRRQAGTGELFF
>-|TRBJ1-4|TRBV7-8|-|15
TGTGCCAGCAGCTTAATGGGGGCCTCGAATGAAAAACTGTTTTTT
CASSLMGASNEKLFF
>-|TRBJ2-2|TRBV5-4|-|16
TGTGCCAGCAGCTTTACAGCGGGTGTCGACACCGGGGAGCTGTTTTTT
CASSFTAGVDTGELFF
>-|TRBJ1-3|TRBV7-9|-|14
TGTGCCAGCAGCTTAACTCTTTCTGGAAACACCATATATTTT
CASSLTLSGNTIYF
>-|TRBJ1-6|TRBV6-5|few|15
TGTGCCAGCAGTTACCGGGTGACCTATAATTCACCCCTCCACTTT
CASSYRVTYNSPLHF
>-|TRBJ2-2|TRBV27|-|14
TGTGCCAGCAGTTCGGGGACTAACACCGGGGAGCTGTTTTTT
CASSSGTNTGELFF
>TRBD1|TRBJ2-5|TRBV9|-|14
TGTGCCAGCAGCGCCCAGGGGGCAGGTGAGACCCAGTACTTC
CASSAQGAGETQYF
>-|TRBJ1-3|TRBV11-1|once|15
TGTGCCAGCAGCTTAGCTGAGAACTCTGGAAACACCATATATTTT
CASSLAENSGNTIYF
>-|TRBJ1-5|TRBV11-2|few|13
TGTGCCAGCAGCACCCAGGGGACTCAGCCCCAGCATTTT
CASSTQGTQPQHF
>-|TRBJ1-5|TRBV19|-|14
TGTGCCAGTAGTATCACTTTGAGCAATCAGCCCCAGCATTTT
CASSITLSNQPQHF
>TRBD2|TRBJ2-1|TRBV6-1|-|12
TGTGCCAGCAGTGAAGGGCTAGCGGGAGGTCTCTTC
CASSEGLAGGLF
>-|TRBJ1-5|TRBV18|few|15
TGTGCCAGCTCACGGAGCCGGGATAATAATCAGCCCCAGCATTTT
CASSRSRDNNQPQHF
>TRBD2|TRBJ2-1|TRBV7-9|-|15
TGTGCCAGCAGCTTAGTAATTGGGAGGGTGAATGAGCAGTTCTTC
CASSLVIGRVNEQFF
>-|TRBJ2-2|TRBV28|once|16
TGTGCCAGCAGTTTCAGGAGCGGCGGATACGCCGGGGAGCTGTTTTTT
CASSFRSGGYAGELFF
>TRBD1|TRBJ1-6|TRBV27|-|15
TGTGCCAGCAGTTCGATGGACAGGTATAATTCACCCCTCCACTTT
CASSSMDRYNSPLHF
>-|TRBJ1-2|TRBV6-1|-|14
TGTGCCAGCAGTGAAGCGCGAGGGGGCTATGGCTACACCTTC
CASSEARGGYGYTF
>TRBD2|TRBJ2-1|TRBV23-1|-|13
TGCGCCAGCAGTCATGGGACTAGCGCTGAGCAGTTCTTC
CASSHGTSAEQFF
>TRBD1|TRBJ1-6|TRBV9|-|17
TGTGCCAGCAGCGAGATGGGGACAGGGGCTGGGAATTCACCCCTCCACTTT
CASSEMGTGAGNSPLHF
>-|TRBJ1-4|TRBV7-9|-|14
TGTGCCAGCAGCTTGAGGGGGTCTAATGAAAAACTGTTTTTT
CASSLRGSNEKLFF
>-|TRBJ1-2|TRBV6-5|-|13
TGTGCCAGCAGTTTTAACGACAGGCCTGGCTACACCTTC
CASSFNDRPGYTF
>-|TRBJ2-3|TRBV24-1|-|13
TGTGCCACCAGTGATTTGCTTGCAGATACGCAGTATTTT
CATSDLLADTQYF
>TRBD2|TRBJ2-3|TRBV18|-|14
TGTGCCAGCTCACCATCGAGCGGGACGGATACGCAGTATTTT
CASSPSSGTDTQYF
>TRBD2|TRBJ2-1|TRBV24-1|-|16
TGTGCCACCAGTGGCGGGAGAAGGGGAAATAATAATGAGCAGTTCTTC
CATSGGRRGNNNEQFF
>-|TRBJ1-3|TRBV7-9|few|10
TGTGCCAGCGCGAGAAACACCATATATTTT
CASARNTIYF
>-|TRBJ1-2|TRBV2|once|12
TGTGCCAGCAGTGAAGCACCGCGCATGCAAACCTTC
CASSEAPRMQTF
>TRBD1|TRBJ1-4|TRBV9|-|14
TGTGCCAGCAGTGCTACAGGGGTCGTTGAAAAACTGTTTTTT
CASSATGVVEKLFF
>-|TRBJ2-2|TRBV6-5|-|15
TGTGCCAGCGTTAGACAGGGAGGAGGCACCGGGGAGCTGTTTTTT
CASVRQGGGTGELFF
>-|TRBJ1-6|TRBV6-6|-|14
TGTGCCAGCAGTGACCCGGGACCCCGGGGGACCCTCCACTTT
CASSDPGPRGTLHF
>-|TRBJ1-2|TRBV5-4|-|16
TGTGCCAGCAGCTCTACATACAGGGAGTCGTTCAATGGCTACACCTTC
CASSSTYRESFNGYTF
>TRBD1|TRBJ2-3|TRBV28|-|15
TGTGCCAGCAGTCCAGGGACAGGTTTCACAGATACGCAGTATTTT
CASSPGTGFTDTQYF
>-|TRBJ1-4|TRBV19|-|18
TGTGCCAGTAGTATCGGGAGGGCGGGGTTCGGCTTTCGGGAAAAACTGTTTTTT
CASSIGRAGFGFREKLFF
>TRBD2|TRBJ2-3|TRBV6-1|-|16
TGTGCCAGCAGTGAATACGGCAGAGCGGGGGGGGATACGCAGTATTTT
CASSEYGRAGGDTQYF